What follows describes a single TCR beta chain. The data were obtained in a study of circulating and synovial CD4+ cells in juvenile arthritis. CDR3 size: 15 residues. The V gene's germline CDR1 is MNHEY and CDR2 SMNVEV (reference sequence). The ends were cut back, 6 bases at V and 5 bases at J, with 16 bases in the middle. TCRdb's table, derived via immunoSEQ multiplex PCR, lists solely in-frame clones and lacks some. The sample holds about 32,000 clones, roughly 95% seen once. The chain has TRBV27 and TRBJ1-4; D is undetermined. This receptor was taken from a human donor with juvenile idiopathic arthritis. The sequenced sample consisted of CD4+ T cells from blood. The CDR3: CASSLTWARNEKLFF. In nucleotides, the CDR3 is TGTGCCAGCAGCCTAACGTGGGCCCGAAATGAAAAACTGTTTTTT.